The clone carrying this T cell receptor beta chain occurred a few times. Its antigen remains unidentified. The sample comes from a study of regulatory T cells in long-lasting Graves disease. Study conclusions and caveats: Accuracy may have suffered from the small sample size.

The TCR beta library used iRepertoire HTBI primers with Arm-PCR amplification of CDR3. TCRdb re-derived calls from the multiplex PCR reads in MiXCR, one entry per CDR3 protein. The table has roughly 420,000 distinct CDR3 sequences, about a sixth seen once. Time point in this sample: newly diagnosed GD, antithyroid drugs for less than 3 months. There was RNA extracted from PBMCs, and the TCR library was made from it. V was trimmed by 4 bases and J by 4 bases, leaving 19 bases between them. Per the germline V gene, CDR1 is SGDLS and CDR2 is YYNGEE. The CDR3 sequence is 16 residues long. These data were likewise used in another study, on T cells in Graves' hyperthyroidism and ophthalmopathy.

This TCR was sampled from a woman in her 30s with Graves disease. Specimen: peripheral blood mononuclear cells (PBMCs), collected at new diagnosis, from a patient treated with antithyroid drugs. The V gene is TRBV9, the J gene TRBJ2-3; D remains ambiguous. This CDR3 is CASSLNRTPWADTQYF. CDR3 DNA sequence: TGTGCCAGCAGCCTGAACCGGACCCCGTGGGCAGATACGCAGTATTTT.